This TCR beta chain was sequenced in a study of human T cells and chemical hapten exposure. Findings of the study overall: Sensitizing to DPC left TCRs with a frequency above 1 in 1000 unaltered. Healthy individuals' immune responses may differ from those of donors, who had alopecia.

This clonotype was found many times. Antigen specificity is unknown. The CDR3 contains 13 residues. Germline CDR1 and CDR2: SQVTM and ANQGSEA. Trimming took 3 bases from V and 4 from J, leaving 12 bases between them. Stated time point: patch test 1, 2 weeks after DPC sensitization. Treatment denoted: therapeutic diphenylcyclopropenone sensitization with weekly scalp DPC. Individual cDNA molecules each carried unique molecular identifiers attached by the library. Study processing details: With a range of about 23,224 to 750,000, the median per sample was roughly 91,000 TCRs. Via MiXCR, TCRdb re-called the RACE reads, giving one row per CDR3 protein. The V and J calls and clone size come from TCRdb's table, not from the authors' own analysis. The data hold about 100,000 distinct CDR3 sequences, with roughly a tenth observed a single time.

This TCR came from a man aged 40-49 years with alopecia areata. Some clones in this sample may be carry-over from other donors' samples. The chain uses TRBV29-1 and TRBJ1-2; a weak D match, TRBD1 (6 bases). This specimen consisted of whole blood, obtained in connection with sensitization to the hapten diphenylcyclopropenone (DPC). The CDR3 region is CSVEGTGTYGYTF. The DNA of the CDR3 is TGCAGCGTTGAGGGTACAGGGACCTATGGCTACACCTTC.